The rows below give T cell receptor beta chains drawn from one sample of a study of OX40 agonist ivuxolimab in advanced cancers. Clones were sequenced by immunoSEQ multiplex PCR, and TCRdb holds only the in-frame ones, with some missing. The sample lists nearly 110,000 clones, roughly 90% occurring once. Sequencing was performed on CD4+ or CD8+ T cells sorted from blood, taken in a trial of the OX40 agonist ivuxolimab. Every receptor here comes from an adult with an advanced solid tumor such as melanoma, head and neck, liver or kidney cancer. CDR3s include the opening cysteine and the closing phenylalanine or tryptophan. Each record gives: D gene, clone size, J gene, V gene, CDR3 protein, CDR3 DNA. D genes are given only for firm matches. Clone size is stated in some rows and not others, as once, few, many or a class when expanded.

TRBD2	-	TRBJ2-7	TRBV7-2	CASSLGSPGLAVPYEQYF	TGTGCCAGCAGCTTAGGTTCTCCGGGACTAGCGGTACCCTACGAGCAGTACTTC
-	-	TRBJ2-6	TRBV4-1	CASSQETDAITGANVLTF	TGCGCCAGCAGCCAAGAGACCGATGCAATAACTGGGGCCAACGTCCTGACTTTC
-	medium-sized	TRBJ2-7	TRBV6-1	CASVGRALSSYEQYF	TGTGCCAGCGTAGGCAGGGCCTTAAGCTCCTACGAGCAGTACTTC
-	-	TRBJ2-7	TRBV28	CASSLGKGYEQYF	TGTGCCAGCAGTTTGGGGAAGGGGTACGAGCAGTACTTC
TRBD1	-	TRBJ2-3	TRBV27	CASSPGQGHTDTQYF	TGTGCCAGCAGTCCGGGACAGGGACACACAGATACGCAGTATTTT
-	-	TRBJ2-7	TRBV6-5	CASRLDSASYEQYF	TGTGCCAGCAGATTGGACAGTGCCTCCTACGAGCAGTACTTC
TRBD2	-	TRBJ2-2	TRBV7-2	CASSLKLAGGSGELFF	TGTGCCAGCAGCTTAAAACTAGCGGGAGGGAGCGGGGAGCTGTTTTTT
TRBD2	-	TRBJ2-7	TRBV28	CASSILAGGLNEQYF	TGTGCCAGCAGTATCCTAGCGGGAGGGCTCAACGAGCAGTACTTC
TRBD1	-	TRBJ2-7	TRBV28	CASNPLRQGSEQYF	TGTGCCAGCAATCCCTTAAGACAGGGGTCCGAGCAGTACTTC
-	-	TRBJ2-2	TRBV7-6	CASSLGQAWGGELFF	TGTGCCAGCAGCTTAGGTCAGGCCTGGGGCGGGGAGCTGTTTTTT
-	-	TRBJ2-7	TRBV2	CASSLQRYEQYF	TGTGCCAGCAGCCTTCAACGCTACGAGCAGTACTTC
TRBD1	-	TRBJ1-1	TRBV11-2	CASSGAGGLNTEAFF	TGTGCCAGCAGCGGAGCAGGGGGTTTGAACACTGAAGCTTTCTTT
TRBD1	-	TRBJ1-1	TRBV19	CASRNRQGATPEAFF	TGTGCCAGTAGGAATAGACAGGGGGCTACCCCCGAAGCTTTCTTT
-	-	TRBJ1-1	TRBV18	CASSPISGRENTEAFF	TGTGCCAGCTCACCTATAAGCGGCAGGGAGAATACTGAAGCTTTCTTT
-	-	TRBJ2-3	TRBV2	CASLRDGTDTQYF	TGTGCCAGCCTCAGGGATGGCACAGATACGCAGTATTTT
TRBD1	once	TRBJ2-1	TRBV19	CASSNGGTGGRDEQFF	TGTGCCAGTAGTAACGGGGGGACAGGGGGACGCGATGAGCAGTTCTTC
-	-	TRBJ2-7	TRBV5-5	CASSRQTYEQYF	TGTGCCAGCAGTCGACAGACCTACGAGCAGTACTTC
TRBD1	-	TRBJ1-2	TRBV9	CASSAGQGPYGYTF	TGTGCCAGCAGCGCCGGACAGGGGCCCTATGGCTACACCTTC
-	-	TRBJ2-3	TRBV28	CASSPGGSSTDTQYF	TGTGCCAGCAGTCCTGGGGGGTCTAGCACAGATACGCAGTATTTT
-	-	TRBJ1-1	TRBV5-5	CASSIGGVWDTEAFF	TGTGCCAGCAGCATAGGTGGGGTCTGGGACACTGAAGCTTTCTTT
TRBD1	few	TRBJ2-2	TRBV7-9	CASSSGTVFGELFF	TGTGCCAGCAGCTCCGGGACAGTCTTCGGGGAGCTGTTTTTT
TRBD1	-	TRBJ2-7	TRBV11-2	CASRPGTGGYEQYF	TGTGCCAGCAGACCCGGGACAGGGGGCTACGAGCAGTACTTC
-	few	TRBJ2-3	TRBV7-2	CASSLGPDTQYF	TGTGCCAGCAGCTTAGGCCCAGATACGCAGTATTTT
TRBD1	-	TRBJ2-5	TRBV2	CASRDRAQETQYF	TGTGCCAGTCGGGACAGGGCTCAAGAGACCCAGTACTTC